Listed here are 5 T cell receptor beta chains from one sample, sequenced in a study of early T cells in non-severe SARS-CoV-2 infection. TCRdb re-called the 5' RACE reads through MiXCR, storing one row per CDR3 protein. The sample has 50,000 to 55,000 distinct CDR3 sequences, approximately 8.5% seen once. Sequenced input: whole blood. The source of these receptors is an adult who was a healthcare worker with PCR-confirmed SARS-CoV-2 infection or an uninfected control (not recorded which).

This clonotype was counted many times. This chain links TRBV5-1 with TRBJ2-3; maybe TRBD2 (5 bases). The CDR3 runs to 13 residues. With 8 bases removed from V and 2 bases from J, the gap between germline ends came to 12 bases. Germline V gene sequence: CDR1 SGHRS, CDR2 YFSETQ. The CDR3 bases are TGCGCCAGTTCAAAGAGGGTCACAGATACGCAGTATTTT. Residues: CASSKRVTDTQYF.

Ten or more counts support this clonotype. The rearrangement links TRBV7-2 to TRBJ1-1; unclear D gene. This CDR3 is built from 14 residues. CDR1 is SGHTA and CDR2 is FQGNSA in the germline V gene. V lost 4 bases to trimming and J lost 0 bases, with 9 bases between them. The CDR3 nucleotides read TGTGCCAGCAGCTCACAGAGTCTGAACACTGAAGCTTTCTTT. Translated, it gives CASSSQSLNTEAFF.

This clonotype was counted between two and nine times. The chain is built from TRBV5-1 and TRBJ2-7, with D maybe TRBD2 (7 bases). This CDR3 spans 15 amino acids. The V end lost 4 bases, the J end lost 3 bases, and 17 bases lay between the germline ends. Germline CDR1 reads SGHRS; CDR2 reads YFSETQ. This chain's CDR3 is CASSGGAHNSYEQYF. The CDR3 coding sequence is TGCGCCAGCAGCGGGGGGGCGCACAACAGCTACGAGCAGTACTTC.

In this sample, this clonotype turned up a few times. The chain has TRBV24-1 and TRBJ2-3; 11 nucleotides agree with TRBD2. CDR1 and CDR2 (germline): KGHDR, SFDVKD. The CDR3 spans 22 residues. J gave up 0 bases and V 3 bases, and 19 bases lay outside the gene matches. CDR3 DNA sequence: TGTGCCACCAGTGATCCAGGGTTCTCCGGGACTAGCGGAACCCCCAGCACAGATACGCAGTATTTT. This gives the protein CATSDPGFSGTSGTPSTDTQYF.

In its sample, this clonotype was seen many times. The chain links TRBV6-2 or TRBV6-3 to TRBJ1-1, with unresolved D. Germline V gene data show CDR1 as MNHEY and CDR2 as SVGEGT. This CDR3 has 12 residues. V gave up 6 bases and J gave up 1 base, with 6 bases separating them. CDR3 coding DNA: TGTGCCAGCAGGCGCTGGAACACTGAAGCTTTCTTT. It yields the protein CASRRWNTEAFF.